This paragraph reports one TCR beta chain. TCRdb keeps only in-frame clones here, not all; method: immunoSEQ multiplex PCR. The repertoire holds around 25,000 clones, around 80% seen once, with around 10% in the top ten. These data are taken from a study of sequential checkpoint blockade in melanoma. Treatment specified: randomized to nivolumab then ipilimumab (arm A) or the reverse (arm B). Live CD3+CD8+ CD19− CD56− cells were sorted from PBMCs. Trimming cost V 3 bases and J 4 bases; bases outside gene matches: 3. The CDR3 covers 15 residues. Germline-derived CDR1 and CDR2 are KGHSH and LQKENI. This receptor was identified in a human donor with melanoma. The source was CD8+ T cells sorted from blood (inferred from file names), collected from a patient given nivolumab and ipilimumab in sequence. V is TRBV18 and J is TRBJ2-1; TRBD2 matches 10 bases. DNA for the CDR3: TGTGCCAGCTCACCGTCGACTAGCGGGTACAATGAGCAGTTCTTC. Amino acid sequence: CASSPSTSGYNEQFF. Combining the CDR3 with reference TRBV18 and TRBJ2-1 gives the whole variable domain NAGVMQNPRHLVRRRGQEARLRCSPMKGHSHVYWYRQLPEEGLKFMVYLQKENIIDESGMPKERFSAEFPKEGPSILRIQQVVRGDSAAYFCASSPSTSGYNEQFFGPGTRLTVL.